This T cell receptor (beta chain) was found in a study of blood T cell repertoires in COVID-19. Study as a whole: Acute-phase and convalescent COVID-19 samples originated in the United States, Italy and Spain.

Assay used: immunoSEQ multiplex PCR; TCRdb lists only in-frame clones, some missing. The sample shows about 400,000 clones, about 90% of them seen only once. Participants were aged about 18 to 100 years from approximately 24 US areas. The receptor was isolated from a woman in her thirties who had recovered from COVID-19. The source material was PBMCs or T cells enriched from blood (not recorded which).

CDR3 region: CASSLGGNSGNTIYF. For the CDR3, the DNA is TGTGCCAGCAGCTTAGGCGGTAACTCTGGAAACACCATATATTTT. This rearrangement joins TRBV7-2 to TRBJ1-3; D gene unclear. Germline CDR1 is SGHTA and CDR2 is FQGNSA. V lost 1 base to trimming and J lost 0 bases, with 7 bases between them. The CDR3 runs 15 residues.